This T cell receptor (beta chain) was identified in a study of cytomegalovirus exposure and HLA in healthy donors (dated by TCRdb to 2016 to 2017). At the level of the whole study: According to an earlier analysis of a few hundred of the donors, roughly 180 million T cells yielded over 90 million unique TCR beta sequences and 250 to 350 Gb of sequence data. Roughly 300 gigabases of sequencing data and approximately 85 million unique TCR sequences were included in an early release covering under 650 HLA-typed donors. A later genetic analysis took genome-wide SNP genotypes for about 65% of the 666 donors and used that subset as a discovery cohort. Among some 410 genotyped donors of the cohort, an average of roughly 230,000 unique TCR beta nucleotide sequences was sequenced per donor, of which roughly 17% were non-productive. Typing coverage varied by locus: roughly 629-640 donors for A, B, C, DRB1 and DQB1; some 520 for DQA1; 606 for DPA1; approximately 490 for DPB1. Of the roughly 400 genotyped donors, over 65% fell in the genetic ancestry cluster associated with self-reported Caucasian donors. About 5 DR-DQ haplotypes were handled as single units for association and clustering, since linkage in the cohort was strong. To decide whether each TCR beta V gene segment behaved as functional or pseudogenic, an earlier analysis of approximately 590 of the donors relied on high-throughput TCR beta sequencing. Donor age, sex, ethnicity and CMV serostatus were collected together with the repertoire data. To study patterns of TCR occurrence, a later analysis re-analyzed previously published TCR beta repertoires from just over 650 donors and added high-resolution HLA genotyping. Every discovery cohort repertoire had been produced on one sequencing platform. To predict cytomegalovirus infection status, the study combined high-throughput TCR immunosequencing, statistical association of individual TCRs with disease status, and machine learning. The T cell repertoires of roughly 660 subjects were profiled by immunosequencing and related to cytomegalovirus serostatus. HLA typing included class I and class II loci at four-digit resolution. Along with the approximately 650-subject first cohort, a separate validation cohort of roughly 110 different subjects was used. The aim of the study was to test whether cataloging public T cell receptors could identify signatures of past pathogen exposure. In the later analysis, no new phenotypic data were used to find candidate immune exposures; instead, reliance was placed on TCR beta sequences and their occurrence across donors. Beyond this particular receptor, the publication reports: Over 15 rarely observed V segments, including chromosome 9 orphons, were excluded from the earlier analysis of several hundred of the donors because counts were too low. Three of the identified cytomegalovirus-associated TCR beta chains were confirmed in vitro to be specific for cytomegalovirus antigens. A total of around 150 TCR beta chains were listed by the study as associated with cytomegalovirus. Linkage disequilibrium might explain the correlated functional status among segregating V segments, but an unknown experimental factor could not be excluded. Because the 87-base-pair reads could not distinguish some IMGT-functional V segments, including TRBV6-2 and TRBV6-3, those segments were excluded. A further reported finding was that TCR beta sequences accurately predicted the HLA-A and HLA-B alleles for most subjects in the first cohort. According to a later analysis, TCR association rates differed among HLA loci, with DRB1 alleles showing the most associated TCRs and HLA-C alleles showing the fewest. The authors suggested that the approach could potentially be generalized to other disease states and immunological phenotypes. Assigning TCR associations to individual alleles was difficult when HLA alleles, especially DR and DQ, strongly co-occurred. According to a later analysis, most CMV-associated TCR beta chains appeared to be HLA-restricted, and the HLA associations seemed to be driven largely by CMV exposure. Cytomegalovirus status was reported to be diagnosed by the classifier with high specificity and sensitivity in both the original and validation cohorts. For the cohort, immune exposure information was limited to CMV serostatus. The sequencing pipeline was judged likely to have produced a cluster of highly shared sequence variants as a technical artifact. In an earlier analysis of fewer than 700 of the donors, most TCR beta V segments appeared in productive rearrangements about 87% or about 30% of the time, broadly matching IMGT annotations. Roughly uniform sequencing depth across donors was assumed in presence/absence analyses, although this assumption may not hold. In a later genetic analysis, fewer N-insertions in productive TCRs were reported among donors in an Asian-associated ancestry cluster than the roughly 710-donor mean. According to a later analysis, parvovirus B19, influenza, CMV and Epstein-Barr virus appeared linked to several top co-occurrence clusters. In this cohort, only TCR beta chains were sequenced, and detectable features were limited by the absence of alpha or paired-chain data. Across donors, most TCR sequences were observed very rarely, whereas some public TCRs were present in many individuals. Because HLA typing was unavailable for some donors at each locus, only the typed subset was used in association tests. In a later analysis, HLA-associated TCR beta chains were found to be more clonally expanded and to have lower generation probabilities than equally common non-associated chains. A later analysis associated around 16,000 TCR beta sequences with specific HLA alleles at a false discovery rate of 0.05. A later genetic analysis associated a missense DCLRE1C variant with V-gene and J-gene trimming of TCR beta chains, and an independent cohort replicated the association.

Receptor amplification or capture employed the immunoSEQ multiplex PCR assay. For the multiplex PCR, a mixture combining 60 forward primers for TCR Vbeta segments and 13 reverse primers for TCR Jbeta segments was used. A multiplex PCR assay on genomic DNA amplified the CDR3 region of rearranged TCR beta genes. Amplified TCR beta libraries were sequenced as 87-base-pair reads on the Illumina HiSeq System. Processing in the source paper ran as follows. In a later analysis, some 80 million unique TCR beta chains were counted across the 500 to 850 repertoires, and some 10 million of these chains were shared by at least two donors. A nearest-neighbor algorithm error-corrected the raw reads and collapsed the reads into unique sequences, merging closely related sequences to remove PCR and sequencing errors. CDR3 sequences were aligned to IMGT reference sequences to assign V, D and J gene segments. For a sequence to be retained, a match of at least six nucleotides was required to both a V gene segment and a J gene segment. A rearrangement was called productive if the CDR3 had no stop codons and remained in frame with V and J, and every other rearrangement was called non-productive. Following IMGT convention, CDR3 was defined as the stretch from the second conserved V-encoded cysteine to the conserved J-encoded phenylalanine. In an earlier analysis of more than 550 of the donors, sequences lacking an unambiguous match to a single V gene segment were excluded. An earlier analysis of about 590 of the donors classified V segments as functional when productive rearrangements were above 56.7% and as segregating when the standard deviation between donors was above 5%. A statistical classification framework was built for diagnosing cytomegalovirus status from the catalog of TCR beta chain sequences. V and J gene assignment, in a later analysis, came from comparing TCR nucleotide sequences with IMGT/GENE-DB human TR gene sequences. The TCRdist pipeline was used in a later analysis to assign CDR3 sequences and most-parsimonious VDJ recombination scenarios. In a later analysis, each TCR beta chain was defined by its CDR3 amino acid sequence together with its V-gene family, and reads lacking a unique V-gene family were excluded. A later analysis removed 450 to 600 highly shared, low-generation-probability nucleotide sequences to deal with suspected cross-contamination and a sequencing artifact. A later analysis calculated a clonal expansion index for each public chain from normalized within-repertoire ranks of inferred template counts. In a later analysis, generation probabilities were computed with a VDJ recombination model fitted to out-of-frame rearrangements, and the resulting probabilities were checked against IGoR. Hypergeometric tests were used in a later analysis to score TCR-TCR, TCR-HLA and TCR-CMV co-occurrence, with a repertoire-size bias correction applied to the TCR pairs. In a later analysis, false discovery rates were estimated by permuting HLA or CMV assignments 20 times. In a later analysis, co-occurring TCRs were grouped using DBSCAN, with TCRdist sequence similarity added in when clustering inside HLA-allele-positive subsets. Co-occurrence clustering excluded repertoires with fewer than 30,000 or more than 120,000 public chains, plus five with anomalous nucleotide sharing. TCRdb holds this immuneACCESS table with in-frame rearrangements only. Some clones are missing; in checked studies, unresolved V genes explain under half, and the rest has no known cause. That table supplies the V and J calls and clone size; D and trimming were determined from the DNA. The sample contains about 160,000 clones, approximately 79% of them found a single time. Of the sample, about 0.93% is held by the ten largest clones.

The cohort comprised some 680 healthy bone marrow donors. Cohort members were all nominally healthy when sampled, although unrecorded immune exposures were likely present. The donor tested CMV seropositive, placing the donor among the approximately 290 seropositive members of the cohort. A peripheral blood sample was provided by each donor, and peripheral blood mononuclear cells were used for TCR beta sequencing. Genomic DNA extraction from the blood cell samples was performed with the Qiagen DNeasy Blood Extraction Kit. The V and J ends are trimmed by 5 bases and 2 bases, leaving 14 bases between them. The CDR3 holds 15 amino acids from the cysteine to the phenylalanine. Left in the record is the CDR3 DNA by itself, 45 bases read in frame from the first base. About this clone itself: Its antigen remains undetermined. Per-base quality was not reported, and no clone a single base away is much larger than it.

The TCR originated in a woman aged 50 to 60 in good health and CMV-seropositive. In this chain, TRBV23-1 is recombined with TRBJ2-3; 7 matching bases give a weak D call of TRBD2. TRBV23-1 is recorded as an ORF, its role being uncertain. The sample consisted of PBMCs. The CDR3 region reads CASSKQGGDTDTQYF. The nucleotides are TGCGCCAGCAGTAAACAGGGAGGGGACACAGATACGCAGTATTTT.